This T cell receptor (beta chain) originates from a study of cytomegalovirus exposure and HLA in healthy donors. Study conclusions and caveats: Diagnosis of cytomegalovirus status made by the classifier reportedly showed high specificity and sensitivity.

PCR amplification relied on 60 Vbeta primers (plus 13 Jbeta primers). Sequencing was performed with immunoSEQ multiplex PCR; in TCRdb, only in-frame clones are kept and a portion is missing. Of 60,000 or so clones listed, around 90% are singletons. A word on this clone: Its target is unknown.

This sequence was found in a man aged 30 to 45 in good health and CMV-seropositive. Material: PBMCs.

The CDR3 sequence: CASSLAGQTYEQYF. CDR3 coding DNA: TGTGCCAGCAGCTTAGCGGGACAGACCTACGAGCAGTACTTC. The chain recombines TRBV7-6 with TRBJ2-7, with 7 bases lining up with TRBD1. This CDR3 comprises 14 residues. In germline, CDR1 is SGHVS, CDR2 FNYEAQ. J gave up 2 bases and V 0 bases, and 1 base lay outside the gene matches.